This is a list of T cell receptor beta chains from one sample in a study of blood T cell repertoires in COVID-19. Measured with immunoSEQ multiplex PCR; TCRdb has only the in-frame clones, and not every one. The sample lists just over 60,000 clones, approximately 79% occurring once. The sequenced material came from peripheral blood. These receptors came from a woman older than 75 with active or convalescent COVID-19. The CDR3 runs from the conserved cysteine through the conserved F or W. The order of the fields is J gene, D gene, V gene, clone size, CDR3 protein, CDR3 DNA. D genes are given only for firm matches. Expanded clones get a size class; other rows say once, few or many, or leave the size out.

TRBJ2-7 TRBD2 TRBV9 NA CASSVGPLGGGAYEQYF TGTGCCAGCAGCGTAGGACCCCTTGGCGGGGGGGCCTACGAGCAGTACTTC
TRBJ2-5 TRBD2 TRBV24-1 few CATSDWGGETQYF TGTGCCACCAGTGATTGGGGGGGGGAGACCCAGTACTTC
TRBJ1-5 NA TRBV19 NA CASSIGGLGMAQHF TGTGCCAGTAGTATCGGCGGCCTCGGGATGGCCCAGCATTTT
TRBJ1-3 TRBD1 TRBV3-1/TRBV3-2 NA CASSQEGTGGNTIYF TGTGCCAGCAGCCAAGAAGGGACAGGGGGAAACACCATATATTTT
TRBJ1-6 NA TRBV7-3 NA CASSLRRNSPLHF TGTGCCAGCAGCTTAAGGAGGAATTCACCCCTCCACTTT
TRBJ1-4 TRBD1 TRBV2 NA CASSWGQGWEKLFF TGTGCCAGCAGTTGGGGACAGGGGTGGGAAAAACTGTTTTTT
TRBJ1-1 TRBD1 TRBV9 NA CASSGQGHTEAFF TGTGCCAGCAGTGGACAGGGCCACACTGAAGCTTTCTTT
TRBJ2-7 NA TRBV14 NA CASSQEIMQSGSEQYF TGTGCCAGCAGCCAAGAAATTATGCAATCAGGGTCCGAGCAGTACTTC
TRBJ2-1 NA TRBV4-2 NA CASSQDRRTPYNEQFF TGTGCCAGCAGCCAAGACAGGCGAACCCCCTACAATGAGCAGTTCTTC
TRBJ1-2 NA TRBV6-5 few CASTKGRGGYGYTF TGTGCCAGCACGAAAGGAAGGGGAGGCTATGGCTACACCTTC
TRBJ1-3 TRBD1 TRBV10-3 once CAITGASGNTIYF TGTGCCATTACAGGGGCCTCTGGAAACACCATATATTTT
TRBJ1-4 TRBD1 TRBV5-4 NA CASSFGQGTEKLFF TGTGCCAGCAGCTTCGGACAGGGGACGGAAAAACTGTTTTTT
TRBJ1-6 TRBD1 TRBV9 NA CASRGQGLDNSPLHF TGTGCCAGCAGGGGACAGGGACTCGATAATTCACCCCTCCACTTT
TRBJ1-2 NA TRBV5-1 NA CASSLDLGESDGYTF TGCGCCAGCAGCTTGGACCTAGGGGAAAGTGATGGCTACACCTTC
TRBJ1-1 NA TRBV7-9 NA CASSLAGVFPEAFF TGTGCCAGCAGCTTAGCGGGAGTCTTCCCTGAAGCTTTCTTT
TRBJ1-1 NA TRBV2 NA CASTRAQGPEAFF TGTGCCAGCACCCGAGCCCAGGGGCCCGAAGCTTTCTTT
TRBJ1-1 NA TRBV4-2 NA CASSQDHGGVSTEAFF TGTGCCAGCAGCCAAGACCACGGGGGGGTGAGCACTGAAGCTTTCTTT
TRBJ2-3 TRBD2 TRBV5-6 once CASSQIAGGLDTQYF TGTGCCAGCAGCCAAATAGCGGGGGGGTTAGATACGCAGTATTTT
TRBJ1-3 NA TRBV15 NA CATSRDRGSGNTIYF TGTGCCACCAGCAGAGATCGCGGCTCTGGAAACACCATATATTTT
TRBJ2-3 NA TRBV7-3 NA CASSAKLIADTQYF TGTGCCAGCAGCGCAAAGCTAATAGCAGATACGCAGTATTTT
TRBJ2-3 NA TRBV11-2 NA CASSLAAVDTQYF TGTGCCAGCAGCTTAGCCGCGGTAGATACGCAGTATTTT
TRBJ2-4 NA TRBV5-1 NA CASSPGLLAKNIQYF TGCGCCAGCAGCCCGGGACTGTTAGCCAAAAACATTCAGTACTTC
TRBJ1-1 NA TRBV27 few CASSWGGKTEAFF TGTGCCAGCAGTTGGGGGGGAAAAACTGAAGCTTTCTTT
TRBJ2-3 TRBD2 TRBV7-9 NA CASSSGLAGTDTQYF TGTGCCAGCAGCTCCGGACTAGCGGGCACAGATACGCAGTATTTT
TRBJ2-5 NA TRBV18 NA CASSPGVQETQYF TGTGCCAGCTCACCAGGAGTCCAAGAGACCCAGTACTTC
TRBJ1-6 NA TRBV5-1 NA CASSQAPRNNSPLHF TGCGCCAGCAGCCAAGCCCCCAGGAATAATTCACCCCTCCACTTT
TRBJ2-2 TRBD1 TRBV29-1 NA CSASLIPGTGYTGELFF TGCAGCGCCAGCCTTATTCCCGGGACAGGGTACACCGGGGAGCTGTTTTTT
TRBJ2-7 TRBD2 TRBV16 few CASALGGGTDEQYF TGTGCCAGCGCCCTTGGGGGGGGAACGGACGAGCAGTACTTC
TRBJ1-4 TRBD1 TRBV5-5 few CASSPTGTGDEKLFF TGTGCCAGCAGCCCAACCGGGACAGGGGATGAAAAACTGTTTTTT
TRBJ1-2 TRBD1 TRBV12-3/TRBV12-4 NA CASSRGLNYGYTF TGTGCCAGCAGCAGGGGGCTAAACTATGGCTACACCTTC
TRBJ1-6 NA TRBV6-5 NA CASSPSEPLSLHF TGTGCCAGCAGCCCCTCGGAGCCTTTGTCCCTCCACTTT
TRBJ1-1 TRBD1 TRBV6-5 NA CASKKQGAIEAFF TGTGCCAGCAAGAAACAGGGGGCGATTGAAGCTTTCTTT
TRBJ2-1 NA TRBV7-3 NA CASSPAGSYNEQFF TGTGCCAGCAGTCCCGCCGGTTCCTACAATGAGCAGTTCTTC
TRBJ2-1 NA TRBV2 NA CASRTAETYNEQFF TGTGCCAGCAGGACGGCGGAAACTTACAATGAGCAGTTCTTC
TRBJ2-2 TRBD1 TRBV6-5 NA CASIAGTGGTGELFF TGTGCCAGCATTGCCGGGACAGGGGGCACCGGGGAGCTGTTTTTT
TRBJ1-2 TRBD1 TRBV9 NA CASSVTGGNVRGYTF TGTGCCAGCAGCGTAACAGGGGGGAACGTAAGGGGCTACACCTTC
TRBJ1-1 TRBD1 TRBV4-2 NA CASSRGQGDTEAFF TGTGCCAGCAGCCGGGGACAGGGGGACACTGAAGCTTTCTTT
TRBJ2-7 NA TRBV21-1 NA CASSNVEGQGSYEQYF TGTGCCAGCAGCAACGTTGAGGGACAGGGTTCGTACGAGCAGTACTTC
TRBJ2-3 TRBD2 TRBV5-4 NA CASSYPVGSGSTDTQYF TGTGCCAGCAGCTATCCGGTTGGTAGCGGGAGCACAGATACGCAGTATTTT
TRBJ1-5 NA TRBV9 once CASSVRGGGTQHF TGTGCCAGCAGCGTAAGAGGGGGGGGGACCCAGCATTTT
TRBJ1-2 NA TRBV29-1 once CSVATNYGYTF TGCAGCGTTGCTACTAACTATGGCTACACCTTC
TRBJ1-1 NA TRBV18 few CASSPPRGSVPEAFF TGTGCCAGCTCACCCCCTCGGGGGTCGGTCCCTGAAGCTTTCTTT